The 19 T cell receptor beta chains in this list originate from one sample, sequenced in a study of blood T cell repertoires in COVID-19. Generated by immunoSEQ multiplex PCR, the TCRdb table keeps only in-frame clones and is missing some. The data show about 130,000 clones, about 89% seen once. Input material: peripheral blood. The receptors were sampled from a man in his 60s with active or convalescent COVID-19.

The rearrangement joins TRBV5-1 to TRBJ2-1; 11 nucleotides line up with TRBD2. The germline V gene has CDR1 SGHRS and CDR2 YFSETQ. V was pared by 5 bases and J by 7 bases, with 8 bases of the junction left unmatched. This CDR3 has 15 amino acids. CDR3 protein: CASRDLAGGKNEQFF. The DNA of the CDR3 is TGCGCCAGCAGGGACTTAGCGGGGGGGAAGAATGAGCAGTTCTTC.

This clone was picked up one time. The chain uses TRBV15 and TRBJ2-7; 8 bases line up with TRBD2. The CDR3 sequence is 14 residues long. Germline loops: CDR1 LNHNV, CDR2 YYDKDF (reference sequence). Unmatched junction bases numbered 5, after V lost 0 bases and J lost 7 bases. The CDR3 is CATSRELAVREQYF. Written as DNA, the CDR3 is TGTGCCACCAGCAGAGAACTAGCGGTGCGGGAGCAGTACTTC.

The V gene is TRBV7-3, the J gene TRBJ1-1, with TRBD1 matching over 8 bases. Per the germline V gene, CDR1 is SGHTA and CDR2 is FQGTGA. With V trimmed by 5 bases and J by 8 bases, 7 bases remained unmatched. The CDR3 spans 13 residues. The CDR3 sequence is CASSPRTGFEAFF. The DNA of the CDR3 is TGTGCCAGCAGCCCTCGGACAGGGTTCGAAGCTTTCTTT.

V is TRBV24-1 and J is TRBJ2-1; TRBD2 aligns across 10 bases. Germline-derived CDR1 and CDR2 are KGHDR and SFDVKD. This CDR3 spans 19 amino acids. Germline trimming cut 4 bases from V and 3 bases from J; bases unmatched to any gene: 14. The CDR3 loop is CATSDLDLPGLASYNEQFF. The DNA of the CDR3 is TGTGCCACCAGTGACCTCGACCTACCGGGACTAGCGAGCTACAATGAGCAGTTCTTC.

The chain carries TRBV7-9 and TRBJ1-4, with no clear D. The CDR3 is 15 residues long. Trimming removed 5 bases at V and 5 bases at J, with 15 bases between. Germline V gene sequence: CDR1 SEHNR, CDR2 FQNEAQ (reference sequence). The CDR3 protein is CASSPNSGANEKLFF. CDR3 nucleotide sequence: TGTGCCAGCAGCCCGAATAGCGGAGCGAATGAAAAACTGTTTTTT.

The chain combines TRBV28 with TRBJ2-3; 9 bases align to TRBD1. CDR3 length: 16 amino acids. The germline V gene has CDR1 MDHEN and CDR2 SYDVKM. Trimming took 4 bases from V and 0 from J; bases not matched to a gene: 5. The CDR3 sequence is CASSSTGGLSTDTQYF. The CDR3 DNA follows: TGTGCCAGCAGTTCAACAGGGGGCCTGAGCACAGATACGCAGTATTTT.

The chain uses TRBV4-3 and TRBJ1-4, with D maybe TRBD1 (5 bases). The CDR3 sequence is 17 residues long. Germline assignment: CDR1 LGHNA and CDR2 YSLEER. Trimming took 1 base from V and 0 from J, leaving 12 bases between them. The CDR3 DNA reads TGCGCCAGCAGCCAAGCAACAGGTTTGGCAACTAATGAAAAACTGTTTTTT. It specifies CASSQATGLATNEKLFF.

The chain carries TRBV3-1 (or the pseudogene TRBV3-2) and TRBJ2-5; TRBD2 matches 10 bases. This CDR3 contains 16 residues. Germline CDR1 and CDR2: LGHDT and YNNKEL (reference sequence). V gave up 4 bases and J gave up 4 bases; unmatched junction bases: 9. The CDR3: CASSLGLAERPETQYF. CDR3 DNA sequence: TGTGCCAGCAGCCTTGGACTAGCGGAGAGGCCAGAGACCCAGTACTTC.

The chain recombines TRBV21-1 with TRBJ2-1; no check of the table's D call, TRBD1, against the DNA was made. TRBV21-1 is noted as a pseudogene. CDR3 length equals 15 residues. Written as DNA, the CDR3 is TGTGCCAGCAGCAAACGGACAGGGTTGGGGAATGAGCAGTTCTTC. As protein: CASSKRTGLGNEQFF.

The CDR3 here is CASSSEPGHQPYPIYEQYF. CDR3 nucleotide sequence: TGTGCCAGCAGCTCCGAGCCGGGACACCAACCCTATCCCATCTACGAGCAGTACTTC. This sequence joins TRBV7-9 and TRBJ2-7; tentative D call: TRBD1 (6 bases). V gave up 4 bases and J gave up 3 bases, with 28 bases separating them. The CDR3 is 19 residues long. The germline V gene encodes CDR1 SEHNR and CDR2 FQNEAQ (reference sequence). Combining the CDR3 with reference TRBV7-9 and TRBJ2-7 gives the whole variable domain DTGVSQNPRHKITKRGQNVTFRCDPISEHNRLYWYRQTLGQGPEFLTYFQNEAQLEKSRLLSDRFSAERPKGSFSTLEIQRTEQGDSAMYLCASSSEPGHQPYPIYEQYFGPGTRLTVT.

CDR3 sequence: CAWSNEGLNTEAFF. In DNA, the CDR3 is TGTGCCTGGAGTAATGAGGGCTTGAACACTGAAGCTTTCTTT. V usage is TRBV30 and J usage is TRBJ1-1; D is unclear. In germline, CDR1 is GTSNPN, CDR2 SVGIG (reference sequence). V was trimmed by 2 bases and J by 0 bases, leaving 10 bases between them. This CDR3 is built from 14 residues.

The chain is built from TRBV6-5 and TRBJ2-1, with unresolved D. Germline loops: CDR1 MNHEY, CDR2 SVGAGI. CDR3 length: 11 residues. Trimming took 6 bases from V and 8 from J, leaving 8 bases between them. The DNA of the CDR3 is TGTGCCAGCAGCCTCCGGGATGAGCAGTTCTTC. This translates into CASSLRDEQFF.

The genes are TRBV24-1 and TRBJ1-5; D call uncertain. The CDR3 spans 12 residues. Trimming removed 9 bases at V and 0 bases at J, with 5 bases between. Germline loops: CDR1 KGHDR, CDR2 SFDVKD. CDR3 in DNA: TGTGCCACCTCCAGTAGCAATCAGCCCCAGCATTTT. Translated: CATSSSNQPQHF.

The chain employs TRBV4-1 and TRBJ2-3; 9 bases align to TRBD2. The CDR3 covers 18 residues. CDR1 and CDR2 from the germline V gene are MGHRA and YSYEKL. With 0 bases clipped from V and 2 bases from J, the junction kept 9 bases outside the gene matches. CDR3 in amino acids: CASSQDFGASGVTDTQYF. Written as DNA, the CDR3 is TGCGCCAGCAGCCAAGATTTTGGGGCTAGCGGGGTCACAGATACGCAGTATTTT.

This sequence joins TRBV11-2 and TRBJ1-2, with 9 nucleotides matching TRBD1. This CDR3 region has 13 residues. CDR1 is SGHAT, CDR2 FQNNGV, per germline. V shed 7 bases and J 6 bases; nucleotides not matched to a gene: 6. The CDR3 DNA sequence: TGTGCCAGCACTAACAGGGGGCAGGATGGCTACACCTTC. Its translation: CASTNRGQDGYTF.

As for this clone: The sample carries other DNA sequences with the same CDR3. V gene TRBV5-1 combines with J gene TRBJ2-2; D gene ambiguous. Deletions cut 0 bases from V and 4 bases from J, with 4 bases between. Germline CDR1 and CDR2: SGHRS and YFSETQ. The CDR3 sequence is 13 residues long. The CDR3 is CASSLELTGELFF. In DNA form, the CDR3 reads TGCGCCAGCAGCTTGGAACTCACCGGGGAGCTGTTTTTT.

This clone was seen only a few times. The chain carries TRBV7-8 and TRBJ1-2; D is uncertain. Per germline, CDR1 SGHVS and CDR2 FQNEAQ. The CDR3 runs 12 residues. V was pared by 6 bases and J by 8 bases, with 13 bases between. In nucleotides, the CDR3 is TGTGCCAGCAGTACCGTGCCAGGAGGCTACACCTTC. Its translation is CASSTVPGGYTF.

This chain connects TRBV6-1 to TRBJ2-7; 8 bases agree with TRBD1. Trimming took 1 base from V and 2 from J; bases not matched to a gene: 4. CDR3 length: 15 amino acids. Germline V CDR1 and CDR2: MNHNS, SASEGT. The CDR3 nucleotides are TGTGCCAGCAGTGAAGGGGACAGGTCACCCTACGAGCAGTACTTC. It is translated as CASSEGDRSPYEQYF.

CDR3: CASSIDRGPDTQYF. CDR3 sequence (DNA): TGTGCCAGCAGCATCGACAGGGGCCCAGATACGCAGTATTTT. The chain combines TRBV7-2 with TRBJ2-3; 8 bases agree with TRBD1. With V trimmed by 5 bases and J by 4 bases, 5 bases remained unmatched. Germline-derived CDR1 and CDR2 are SGHTA and FQGNSA. The CDR3 has 14 residues.